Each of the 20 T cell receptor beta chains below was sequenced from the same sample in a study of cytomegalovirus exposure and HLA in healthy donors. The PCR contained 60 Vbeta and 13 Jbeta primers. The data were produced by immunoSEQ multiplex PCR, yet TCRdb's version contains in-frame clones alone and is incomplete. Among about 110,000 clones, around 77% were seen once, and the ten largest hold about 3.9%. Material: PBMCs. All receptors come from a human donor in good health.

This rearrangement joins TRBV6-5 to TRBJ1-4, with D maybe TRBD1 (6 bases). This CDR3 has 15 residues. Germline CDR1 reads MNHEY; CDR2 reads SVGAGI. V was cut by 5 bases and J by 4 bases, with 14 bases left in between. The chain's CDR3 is CASSNGDTLNEKLFF. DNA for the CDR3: TGTGCCAGCAGTAATGGGGACACCCTTAATGAAAAACTGTTTTTT.

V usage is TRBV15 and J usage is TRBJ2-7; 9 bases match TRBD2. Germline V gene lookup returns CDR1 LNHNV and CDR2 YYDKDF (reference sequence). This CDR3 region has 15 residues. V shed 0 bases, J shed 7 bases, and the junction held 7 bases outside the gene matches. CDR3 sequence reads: CATSRDPAGGWEQYF. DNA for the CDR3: TGTGCCACCAGCAGAGATCCAGCGGGAGGTTGGGAGCAGTACTTC.

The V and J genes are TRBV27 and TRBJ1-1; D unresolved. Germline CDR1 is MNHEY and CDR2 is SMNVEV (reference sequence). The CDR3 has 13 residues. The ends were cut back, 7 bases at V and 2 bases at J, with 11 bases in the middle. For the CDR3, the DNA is TGTGCCAGCAAGTGGCAGGTTAACACTGAAGCTTTCTTT. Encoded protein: CASKWQVNTEAFF.

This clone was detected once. The CDR3 region is CSVDSGSPLNEQFF. CDR3 in DNA: TGCAGCGTTGACTCGGGGAGCCCTCTCAATGAGCAGTTCTTC. The chain couples TRBV29-1 to TRBJ2-1, with a tentative D call TRBD2 (5 bases). Germline loops: CDR1 SQVTM, CDR2 ANQGSEA. With 3 bases removed from V and 6 bases from J, the gap between germline ends came to 15 bases. The CDR3 covers 14 residues.

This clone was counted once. CDR3 coding DNA: TGTGCCAGCAGTGTGGACAGTCAAGAGACCCAGTACTTC. Translating gives CASSVDSQETQYF. J is TRBJ2-5 and V is TRBV2; D might be TRBD1 (6 bases). The CDR3 has 13 residues. Deletions cut 4 bases from V and 2 bases from J, with 8 bases between. Germline lookup yields CDR1 SNHLY and CDR2 FYNNEI.

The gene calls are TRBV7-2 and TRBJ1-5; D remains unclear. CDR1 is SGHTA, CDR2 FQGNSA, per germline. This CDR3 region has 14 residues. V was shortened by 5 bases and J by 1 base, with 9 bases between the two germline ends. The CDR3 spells CASSRRSSNQPQHF. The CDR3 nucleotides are TGTGCCAGCAGCCGCAGATCGAGCAATCAGCCCCAGCATTTT. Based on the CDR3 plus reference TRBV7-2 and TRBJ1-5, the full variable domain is GAGVSQSPSNKVTEKGKDVELRCDPISGHTALYWYRQSLGQGLEFLIYFQGNSAPDKSGLPSDRFSAERTGGSVSTLTIQRTQQEDSAVYLCASSRRSSNQPQHFGDGTRLSIL.

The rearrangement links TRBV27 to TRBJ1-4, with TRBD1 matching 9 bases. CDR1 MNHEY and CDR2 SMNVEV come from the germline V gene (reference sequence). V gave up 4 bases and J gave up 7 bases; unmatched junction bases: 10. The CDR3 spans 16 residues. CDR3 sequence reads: CASSSPAGTGIEKLFF. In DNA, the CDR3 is TGTGCCAGCAGTTCTCCTGCCGGGACAGGGATTGAAAAACTGTTTTTT.

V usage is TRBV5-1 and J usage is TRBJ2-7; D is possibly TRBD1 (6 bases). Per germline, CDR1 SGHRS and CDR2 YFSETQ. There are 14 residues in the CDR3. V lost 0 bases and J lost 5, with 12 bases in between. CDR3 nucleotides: TGCGCCAGCAGCTTGGGGATCACAGGGAACGAGCAGTACTTC. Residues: CASSLGITGNEQYF.

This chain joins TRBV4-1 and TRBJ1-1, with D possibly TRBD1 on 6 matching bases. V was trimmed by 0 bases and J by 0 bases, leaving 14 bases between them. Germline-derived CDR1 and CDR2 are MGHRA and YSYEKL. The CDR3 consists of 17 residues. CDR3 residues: CASSQDPRQVVNTEAFF. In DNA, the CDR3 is TGCGCCAGCAGCCAAGATCCTAGACAGGTAGTGAACACTGAAGCTTTCTTT.

CDR3 in amino acids: CASGGSGEGNIQYF. The CDR3 nucleotides read TGTGCCAGCGGGGGTAGCGGAGAGGGAAACATTCAGTACTTC. This chain links TRBV28 with TRBJ2-4, with D possibly being TRBD2 (6 bases). Germline CDR1 is MDHEN and CDR2 is SYDVKM. The V end was cut by 8 bases, the J end by 6 bases, with 17 bases between. The CDR3 runs 14 residues.

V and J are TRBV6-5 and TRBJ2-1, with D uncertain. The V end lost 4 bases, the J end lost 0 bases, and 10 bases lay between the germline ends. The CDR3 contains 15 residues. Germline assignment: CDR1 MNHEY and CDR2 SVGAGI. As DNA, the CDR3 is TGTGCCAGCAGTTTGCGGTTGAGCTCCTACAATGAGCAGTTCTTC. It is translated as CASSLRLSSYNEQFF.

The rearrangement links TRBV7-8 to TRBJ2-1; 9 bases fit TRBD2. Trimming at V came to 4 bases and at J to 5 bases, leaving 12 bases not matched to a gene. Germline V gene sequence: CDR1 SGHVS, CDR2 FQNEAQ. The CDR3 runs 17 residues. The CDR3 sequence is CASSWRIAGATHNEQFF. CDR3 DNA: TGTGCCAGCAGCTGGCGAATAGCGGGAGCTACCCACAATGAGCAGTTCTTC.

DNA for the CDR3: TGTGCCAGCAGCTTGGGCTCCTACGAGCAGTACTTC. Translation: CASSLGSYEQYF. This chain links TRBV13 with TRBJ2-5; D remains ambiguous. Near its end, the DNA agrees better with TRBJ2-7, so the J call may be wrong. The CDR3 has 12 amino acids. Germline lookup yields CDR1 PRHDT and CDR2 FYEKMQ (reference sequence).

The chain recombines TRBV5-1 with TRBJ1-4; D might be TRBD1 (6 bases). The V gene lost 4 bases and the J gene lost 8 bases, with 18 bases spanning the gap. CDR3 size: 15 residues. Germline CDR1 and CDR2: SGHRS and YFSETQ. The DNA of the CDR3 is TGCGCCAGCAGCGGGGTGGGACAAGACGCGGAAAAACTGTTTTTT. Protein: CASSGVGQDAEKLFF. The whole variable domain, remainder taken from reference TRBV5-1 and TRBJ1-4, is KAGVTQTPRYLIKTRGQQVTLSCSPISGHRSVSWYQQTPGQGLQFLFEYFSETQRNKGNFPGRFSGRQFSNSRSEMNVSTLELGDSALYLCASSGVGQDAEKLFFGSGTQLSVL.

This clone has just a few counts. This chain's CDR3 is CASSSPPNRGLLNEQFF. In nucleotides, the CDR3 is TGTGCCAGCAGCTCACCGCCGAACAGGGGGCTTCTAAATGAGCAGTTCTTC. The rearrangement links TRBV5-6 to TRBJ2-1; 9 bases agree with TRBD1. The CDR3 covers 17 residues. With V trimmed by 3 bases and J by 7 bases, 14 bases remained unmatched. CDR1 and CDR2 (germline): SGHDT, YYEEEE.

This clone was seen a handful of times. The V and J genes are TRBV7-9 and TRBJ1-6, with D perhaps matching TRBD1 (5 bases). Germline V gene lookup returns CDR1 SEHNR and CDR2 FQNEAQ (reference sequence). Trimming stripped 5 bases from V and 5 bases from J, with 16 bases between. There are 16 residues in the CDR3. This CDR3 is CASSQGAMLDNSPLHF. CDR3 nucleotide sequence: TGTGCCAGCAGCCAAGGGGCCATGCTTGATAATTCACCCCTCCACTTT.

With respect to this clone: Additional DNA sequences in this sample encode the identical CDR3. The CDR3 DNA follows: TGTGCCGACGGAGGGGAGTCGAACACCGGGGAGCTGTTTTTT. Protein sequence: CADGGESNTGELFF. The chain combines TRBV7-9 with TRBJ2-2, with D maybe TRBD2 (6 bases). The V end was cut by 11 bases, the J end by 0 bases, with 13 bases between. The germline V gene encodes CDR1 SEHNR and CDR2 FQNEAQ (reference sequence). The CDR3 is 14 residues long.

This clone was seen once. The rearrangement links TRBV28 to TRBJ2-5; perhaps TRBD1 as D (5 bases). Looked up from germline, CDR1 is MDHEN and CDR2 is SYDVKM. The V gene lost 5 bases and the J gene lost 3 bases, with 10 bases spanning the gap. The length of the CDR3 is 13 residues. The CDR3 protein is CASSAGIEETQYF. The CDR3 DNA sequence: TGTGCCAGCAGTGCAGGGATCGAAGAGACCCAGTACTTC.

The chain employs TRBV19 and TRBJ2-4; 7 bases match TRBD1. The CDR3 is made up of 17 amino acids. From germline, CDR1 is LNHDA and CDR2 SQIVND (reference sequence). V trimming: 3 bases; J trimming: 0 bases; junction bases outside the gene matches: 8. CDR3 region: CASSILKGAPAKNIQYF. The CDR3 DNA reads TGTGCCAGTAGTATTTTGAAGGGGGCCCCAGCCAAAAACATTCAGTACTTC.

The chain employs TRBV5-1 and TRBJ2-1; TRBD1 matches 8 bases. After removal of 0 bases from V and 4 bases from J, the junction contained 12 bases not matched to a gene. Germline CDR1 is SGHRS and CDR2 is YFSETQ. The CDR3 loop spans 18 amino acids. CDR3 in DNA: TGCGCCAGCAGCTTGGGGCGGGACAGGCCCTCACCTTACAATGAGCAGTTCTTC. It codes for CASSLGRDRPSPYNEQFF.